This T cell receptor (beta chain) was found in a study of blood T cell repertoires in COVID-19. Authors' analysis steps: Reference gene primer amplification gave nucleated cell count estimates. Repertoires were generated with immunoSEQ multiplex PCR, while TCRdb's copy carries only in-frame clones and drops some. From that table come the V and J calls and clone size; the DNA was used to work out D and trimming. The sample yields a few hundred thousand clones, 84% seen once. CDR1 and CDR2 (germline): SGDLS, YYNGEE. V lost 6 bases, J lost 2 bases, and 20 bases lay in between. The CDR3 length is 17 residues.

V usage is TRBV9 and J usage is TRBJ2-2; possible D gene TRBD2, 6 bases. This receptor was taken from a man aged 25 to 45 with acute COVID-19. The sample consisted of PBMCs or T cells enriched from blood (not recorded which). The CDR3 loop reads CASTPKGGRDNTGELFF. In DNA, the CDR3 is TGTGCCAGCACCCCCAAGGGCGGGCGGGATAACACCGGGGAGCTGTTTTTT.